This is a list of T cell receptor beta chains from one sample in a study of blood T cell repertoires in COVID-19. Some clones are missing from TCRdb's copy, which holds only in-frame ones; the method was immunoSEQ multiplex PCR. The data contain under 15,000 clones, around 83% of them singletons. Sequences were obtained from peripheral blood. Every receptor here comes from a man aged 45 to 65 with active COVID-19. Each CDR3 is given with its conserved first and last residue. D genes are given only for firm matches. Clone size appears in some rows only: once, few, many, or a class for an expanded clone.

j_gene | abundance | v_gene | d_gene | CDR3nt | CDR3aa
TRBJ2-3 | - | TRBV27 | TRBD2 | TGTGCCATAGGGACTAGCGGGAGCACAGATACGCAGTATTTT | CAIGTSGSTDTQYF
TRBJ2-1 | - | TRBV6-4 | - | TGTGCCAGCAGTGAAACCAGCGATACCTACAATGAGCAGTTCTTC | CASSETSDTYNEQFF
TRBJ1-1 | - | TRBV5-1 | TRBD1 | TGCGCCAGCGTGGGACAGGGAGGGACTGAAGCTTTCTTT | CASVGQGGTEAFF
TRBJ1-3 | once | TRBV12-3/TRBV12-4 | - | TGTGCCAGCAGTCAGGGTTCTGGAAACACCATATATTTT | CASSQGSGNTIYF
TRBJ2-1 | - | TRBV3-1/TRBV3-2 | TRBD2 | TGTGCCAGCAGCCAAGGCTTTAGCGGGAGCTACAATGAGCAGTTCTTC | CASSQGFSGSYNEQFF
TRBJ2-2 | - | TRBV28 | - | TGTGCCACCCAGAGGGAGAACACCGGGGAGCTGTTTTTT | CATQRENTGELFF
TRBJ2-7 | once | TRBV5-6 | TRBD2 | TGTGCCAGCAGCTTAGGGCTAGCGGGAGGGCTCTCCTACGAGCAGTACTTC | CASSLGLAGGLSYEQYF
TRBJ1-1 | - | TRBV4-1 | - | TGCGCCAGCAGCCAAGACGCACGGACTAACACTGAAGCTTTCTTT | CASSQDARTNTEAFF
TRBJ2-7 | - | TRBV7-6 | TRBD2 | TGTGCCAGCAGCTTAGGGACTAGCGGGAGTTGGAACGAGCAGTACTTC | CASSLGTSGSWNEQYF
TRBJ1-5 | - | TRBV28 | - | TGTGCCAGCAGTTTAATTACAGCTTCAAATCAGCCCCAGCATTTT | CASSLITASNQPQHF
TRBJ2-3 | - | TRBV27 | - | TGTGCCAGCAGTTCGGACAGTAGCACAGATACGCAGTATTTT | CASSSDSSTDTQYF
TRBJ2-7 | - | TRBV27 | TRBD1 | TGTGCCAGCAGCCGGGACAGGGGAACCTACGAGCAGTACTTC | CASSRDRGTYEQYF
TRBJ2-2 | - | TRBV29-1 | TRBD2 | TGCAGCGCCAGACTAGCGGGAGGGCCAGGGGTGACCGGGGAGCTGTTTTTT | CSARLAGGPGVTGELFF
TRBJ2-7 | - | TRBV2 | - | TGTGCCAGCAGTGAAAAAGTTGGGAGACCCTACGAGCAGTACTTC | CASSEKVGRPYEQYF
TRBJ2-3 | - | TRBV15 | TRBD2 | TGTGCCACCAGCAGAGGCTCGGGGGGGCCCGATACGCAGTATTTT | CATSRGSGGPDTQYF
TRBJ2-3 | - | TRBV7-9 | - | TGTGCCAGCAGCTCATCCAACACAGATACGCAGTATTTT | CASSSSNTDTQYF
TRBJ2-2 | - | TRBV5-1 | TRBD2 | TGCGCCAGCAGCTTGAGTCCTAGCGGGAGTACCGGGGAGCTGTTTTTT | CASSLSPSGSTGELFF
TRBJ2-7 | - | TRBV11-1 | TRBD1 | TGTGCCAGCAGGTCCGGGACAGGCTACTACGAGCAGTACTTC | CASRSGTGYYEQYF
TRBJ2-7 | - | TRBV4-1 | - | TGCGCCAGCAGCCAAGAGGGCGTCGGGGTCGGCCACGAGCAGTACTTC | CASSQEGVGVGHEQYF
TRBJ2-1 | - | TRBV27 | TRBD1 | TGTGCCAGCAGTTTAAACGGACAGGGTCACTTAAGCTCCTACAATGAGCAGTTCTTC | CASSLNGQGHLSSYNEQFF
TRBJ2-5 | - | TRBV9 | - | TGTGCCAGCAGCGTAGATGGGACACCAGCGGAGACCCAGTACTTC | CASSVDGTPAETQYF
TRBJ1-2 | - | TRBV4-1 | - | TGCGCCAGCAGCCAACAGAATGACTATGGCTACACCTTC | CASSQQNDYGYTF
TRBJ2-1 | - | TRBV5-6 | TRBD1 | TGTGCCAGCGGCGACCCGGGACAGATAATCCACAATGAGCAGTTCTTC | CASGDPGQIIHNEQFF
TRBJ2-7 | - | TRBV10-3 | TRBD1 | TGTGCCATCAGTGAAGAGGGACAGGGATACGAGCAGTACTTC | CAISEEGQGYEQYF
TRBJ2-6 | - | TRBV27 | TRBD1 | TGTGCCAGCAGTTTGGGGACCGGGACAGGGTCTTATGGGGCCAACGTCCTGACTTTC | CASSLGTGTGSYGANVLTF
TRBJ2-7 | - | TRBV28 | TRBD2 | TGTGCCAGCAGTTTATCTGTGACTAGCGGGAGCGAGCAGTACTTC | CASSLSVTSGSEQYF
TRBJ2-7 | - | TRBV5-1 | TRBD2 | TGCGCCAGCAGCCCGGGACTAGCGGCGGCCTACGAGCAGTACTTC | CASSPGLAAAYEQYF
TRBJ2-1 | - | TRBV7-6 | TRBD2 | TGTGCCAGCAGCTTAGGGGTTAGCGGGAGTTACAATGAGCAGTTCTTC | CASSLGVSGSYNEQFF
TRBJ2-2 | - | TRBV9 | - | TGTGCCAGCAGCGTAGCTACGGGTTCCGGGGAGCTGTTTTTT | CASSVATGSGELFF
TRBJ1-2 | - | TRBV27 | - | TGTGCCAGCAGTTTATCGCCGCGAAACTATGGCTACACCTTC | CASSLSPRNYGYTF
TRBJ2-7 | medium-sized | TRBV7-9 | TRBD2 | TGTGCCAGCAGCTTAGCCGCGTCCGGGAGGCTGTACGAGCAGTACTTC | CASSLAASGRLYEQYF
TRBJ2-3 | - | TRBV24-1 | - | TGTGCCACCAGTTCAGGGAAAAGCACAGATACGCAGTATTTT | CATSSGKSTDTQYF
TRBJ2-5 | - | TRBV21-1 | - | TGTGCCAGCAGCTCAGGGACAGAAGAGACCCAGTACTTC | CASSSGTEETQYF
TRBJ2-7 | few | TRBV7-8 | - | TGTGCCAGCAGCTTAGGCTCGGGGGAGCAGTACTTC | CASSLGSGEQYF
TRBJ2-3 | - | TRBV27 | TRBD2 | TGTGCCAGCAGTTTCGTGGGAGGGACAGATACGCAGTATTTT | CASSFVGGTDTQYF